The next 6 T cell receptor beta chains were all read from a single sample in a study of post-analysis software for immune sequencing data. Findings and limits, study-wide: There were about five TRBV segments more frequent in patients than controls, and TRBV5-6, TRBV5-1 and TRBV20-1 were among them.

Their antigen targets remain unknown. Libraries were made from TCR beta cDNA, and they carried unique molecular identifiers. One entry per CDR3 protein, called by TCRdb with MiXCR from the PCR reads. Found here are about 770,000 distinct CDR3 sequences, 35% to 55% of them singletons; the top ten hold over 4.5%. The source material was blood. The receptors originated from a girl between 10 and 17 years old with multiple sclerosis.

This clonotype was seen only a few times. The rearrangement links TRBV5-1 to TRBJ2-7; D is possibly TRBD2 (5 bases). Germline CDR1 SGHRS, CDR2 YFSETQ. The CDR3 is made up of 13 amino acids. V lost 3 bases and J lost 4, with 11 bases in between. This CDR3 is CASSSAEGYEQYF. CDR3 in DNA: TGCGCCAGCAGCTCCGCCGAGGGATACGAGCAGTACTTC.

The chain recombines TRBV7-3 with TRBJ2-1; 15 bases fit TRBD2. The V gene end was trimmed by 5 bases and the J gene end by 2 bases; junction bases not matched to a gene: 19. The germline V gene encodes CDR1 SGHTA and CDR2 FQGTGA. There are 22 residues in the CDR3. CDR3 region: CASSPRGFPGTSGRITYNEQFF. DNA of the CDR3: TGTGCCAGCAGCCCAAGAGGGTTTCCCGGGACTAGCGGGAGGATCACCTACAATGAGCAGTTCTTC.

The gene calls are TRBV12-3 or TRBV12-4 and TRBJ2-5; perhaps TRBD2 as D (6 bases). Trimming cost V 6 bases and J 3 bases, with 14 bases left between them. This CDR3 contains 14 residues. The CDR3 spells CASRRTGVEETQYF. In nucleotides, the CDR3 is TGTGCCAGCAGGAGGACGGGGGTGGAAGAGACCCAGTACTTC.

V usage is TRBV20-1 and J usage is TRBJ2-3, with D possibly matching TRBD2 (7 bases). Per germline, CDR1 DFQATT and CDR2 SNEGSKA (reference sequence). The CDR3 runs 15 residues. V lost 5 bases, J lost 5 bases, and 20 bases lay in between. CDR3 sequence reads: CSAFSHAGAEDTQYF. CDR3 nucleotide sequence: TGCAGTGCTTTTTCCCATGCGGGGGCGGAAGATACGCAGTATTTT.

The chain uses TRBV2 and TRBJ2-1, with D maybe TRBD2 (5 bases). Trimming shortened V by 6 bases and J by 5 bases, and 23 bases separated the two germline ends. Germline V gene lookup returns CDR1 SNHLY and CDR2 FYNNEI. This CDR3 comprises 17 residues. The CDR3 DNA is TGTGCCAGCAGCTATACACTTAGCGTCAACCTCGACAATGAGCAGTTCTTC. Amino acid sequence: CASSYTLSVNLDNEQFF.

The chain is built from TRBV27 and TRBJ1-5; D is unclear. This CDR3 is built from 13 residues. V gave up 5 bases and J gave up 4 bases, with 9 bases separating them. Germline CDR1 is MNHEY and CDR2 is SMNVEV (reference sequence). CDR3 sequence reads: CASSRKENQPQHF. CDR3 coding DNA: TGTGCCAGCAGTAGGAAAGAAAATCAGCCCCAGCATTTT.